What follows describes a single TCR beta chain. Its antigen is currently unknown. The junction and the germline gene differ at one end; a read error may be behind it. This entry is derived from a study of blood T cells in healthy people across ages. Study-level information: Template switching retrieved approximately one barcoded beta molecule for each two T cells. Findings of the study overall: TCR beta diversity per million T cells fell roughly linearly with age. For the donors, CMV status was unknown and possibly confounded expanded clonotype changes.

This CDR3 is built from 15 residues. The germline V gene encodes CDR1 SGDLS and CDR2 YYNGEE. Alongside a J-beta primer mix, a sample-barcoded 5' primer served in a second PCR lasting roughly 6 to 12 cycles. Each cDNA molecule, via a template-switch adaptor with 12 random nucleotides, was tagged. TCRdb used MiXCR to reprocess the 5' RACE reads, holding one entry per CDR3 protein. The repertoire holds about 2 million distinct CDR3 sequences, 49% seen once, with over 2% in the top ten. This chain connects TRBV9 to TRBJ1-2, with 7 nucleotides matching TRBD1. The source of this sequence is a middle-aged woman in good health. Material: blood. CDR3 bases: TGTGCCAGCAGCGTGACAGGGTTAGCTAACTATGGCTGCACCTTC. This codes for CASSVTGLANYGCTF. The complete variable domain, with remaining parts taken from reference TRBV9 and TRBJ1-2, reads DSGVTQTPKHLITATGQRVTLRCSPRSGDLSVYWYQQSLDQGLQFLIQYYNGEERAKGNILERFSAQQFPDLHSELNLSSLELGDSALYFCASSVTGLANYGCTFGSGTRLTVV.